Each of the 13 T cell receptor beta chains below was sequenced from the same sample in a study of shared clonotypes between healthy human individuals. This table comes from immunoSEQ multiplex PCR, and its TCRdb copy is limited to in-frame clones, with some not included. This sample has roughly 1 million clones, with around 78% found just once. The sample consisted of memory CD4+ T cells from PBMCs. Subset described: CD45RA-negative fraction. Receptor source: a man aged 18-30 years in good health. Some clones in this sample may be carry-over from other donors' samples.

J is TRBJ1-2 and V is TRBV5-5, with 9 bases lining up with TRBD1. Germline CDR1 and CDR2: SGHKS and YYEKEE (reference sequence). J lost 7 bases, V lost 2 bases, and 6 bases had no gene match. The CDR3 is 14 residues long. The CDR3 DNA follows: TGTGCCAGCAGCTTCCCGGGACAGGGCCCTGGCTACACCTTC. This encodes CASSFPGQGPGYTF.

J is TRBJ2-3 and V is TRBV7-2; 9 nucleotides agree with TRBD2. The V and J ends lost 5 bases and 4 bases, in that order; junction bases with no gene match: 4. The CDR3 has 14 residues. Germline CDR1 is SGHTA and CDR2 is FQGNSA. The CDR3 region has the DNA TGTGCCAGCAGCGCGTGGACTAGCGCAGATACGCAGTATTTT. Translating gives CASSAWTSADTQYF. Combining the CDR3 with reference TRBV7-2 and TRBJ2-3 gives the whole variable domain GAGVSQSPSNKVTEKGKDVELRCDPISGHTALYWYRQSLGQGLEFLIYFQGNSAPDKSGLPSDRFSAERTGGSVSTLTIQRTQQEDSAVYLCASSAWTSADTQYFGPGTRLTVL.

V gene TRBV29-1 combines with J gene TRBJ1-2; no definite D call. Germline lookup yields CDR1 SQVTM and CDR2 ANQGSEA. The V and J ends lost 4 bases and 5 bases respectively, with 17 bases between them. The CDR3 has 14 residues. The chain's CDR3 is CSVGVGSFRYGYTF. The CDR3 nucleotides are TGCAGCGTTGGTGTGGGGAGCTTCCGGTATGGCTACACCTTC.

This clone occurred a few times. Different DNA sequences within this sample yield the same CDR3. The chain joins TRBV28 to TRBJ1-5; D is unclear. Trimming left V 2 bases short and J 5 bases short, with 7 bases between. The V gene's germline CDR1 is MDHEN and CDR2 SYDVKM. This CDR3 has 13 amino acids. CDR3 residues: CASSLPPDQPQHF. The CDR3 nucleotides read TGTGCCAGCAGTTTACCCCCCGATCAGCCCCAGCATTTT.

About this clone: Within the sample, other DNA sequences also encode this same CDR3. The V call is TRBV10-2, the J call TRBJ1-1; no clear D. V was pared by 0 bases and J by 2 bases, with 7 bases between. CDR3 size: 14 residues. In germline, CDR1 is WSHSY, CDR2 SAAADI. In nucleotides, the CDR3 is TGCGCCAGCAGTGAGTCCCCGGGAAACACTGAAGCTTTCTTT. The encoded protein is CASSESPGNTEAFF.

The V gene is TRBV6-1, the J gene TRBJ2-5; D may be TRBD1 (6 bases). Judging by the DNA end, TRBJ2-7 fits better; the J call may be wrong. The germline CDR1 and CDR2 sequences are MNHNS and SASEGT. The CDR3 loop spans 14 amino acids. CDR3 region: CASSESGTGREQYF. The CDR3 DNA is TGTGCCAGCAGTGAGTCCGGAACAGGGCGCGAGCAGTACTTC.

CDR3 in amino acids: CASSRGGPLHTDQETQYF. DNA of the CDR3: TGTGCCAGCAGCCGAGGAGGGCCCCTACACACTGATCAAGAGACCCAGTACTTC. The chain links TRBV7-3 to TRBJ2-5, with a weak D call TRBD2 (6 bases). This CDR3 is built from 18 residues. Germline CDR1 SGHTA, CDR2 FQGTGA. The ends were cut back, 5 bases at V and 2 bases at J, with 24 bases in the middle.

The V gene is TRBV27, the J gene TRBJ1-1; 7 nucleotides align to TRBD1. Germline V lookup: CDR1 MNHEY, CDR2 SMNVEV (reference sequence). This CDR3 has 14 amino acids. With 3 bases clipped from V and 5 bases from J, the junction kept 6 bases outside the gene matches. The CDR3 protein is CASSFDRDRTEAFF. CDR3 nucleotide sequence: TGTGCCAGCAGTTTCGACAGGGATCGGACTGAAGCTTTCTTT.

This sequence joins TRBV4-1 and TRBJ2-1; D possibly corresponds to TRBD2 (6 bases). The CDR3 has 17 amino acids. CDR1 MGHRA and CDR2 YSYEKL come from the germline V gene. V dropped 0 bases and J dropped 4 bases, with 16 bases sitting between them. The CDR3 sequence is CASSQEPSAINYNEQFF. The CDR3, as DNA: TGCGCCAGCAGCCAAGAACCTAGCGCGATAAATTACAATGAGCAGTTCTTC.

This chain uses TRBV7-8 with TRBJ2-1, with 9 nucleotides matching TRBD2. Losses at the gene ends were 3 bases for V and 8 bases for J; bases not matched to a gene: 11. The germline CDR1 and CDR2 sequences are SGHVS and FQNEAQ. The CDR3 extends over 16 amino acids. This CDR3 is CASSLGVAGVFDEQFF. For the CDR3, the DNA is TGTGCCAGCAGCTTGGGGGTAGCGGGAGTGTTCGATGAGCAGTTCTTC.

The gene calls are TRBV9 and TRBJ2-5, with 7 bases identical to TRBD1. This CDR3 region has 15 residues. Germline trimming cut 4 bases from V and 7 bases from J; bases unmatched to any gene: 13. The V gene's germline CDR1 is SGDLS and CDR2 YYNGEE. CDR3 nucleotide sequence: TGTGCCAGCAGCCCAGGGGAAGGGGGCGTGTGGACCCAGTACTTC. Translated: CASSPGEGGVWTQYF.

V is TRBV7-8 and J is TRBJ2-7, with D perhaps matching TRBD2 (6 bases). Trimming left V 1 base short and J 2 bases short, with 9 bases between. CDR3 length: 14 amino acids. CDR1 and CDR2 from the germline V gene are SGHVS and FQNEAQ. This CDR3 is CASSLGGKAYEQYF. DNA for the CDR3: TGTGCCAGCAGCTTAGGCGGGAAGGCCTACGAGCAGTACTTC.

The chain is built from TRBV27 and TRBJ1-4; tentative D call: TRBD1 (5 bases). The V and J ends lost 6 bases and 7 bases respectively, with 24 bases between them. The CDR3 loop spans 17 amino acids. CDR1 and CDR2 from the germline V gene are MNHEY and SMNVEV (reference sequence). The CDR3 bases are TGTGCCAGCAGAGTCCAAGGGACTGGGGCGTCCGGTGAAAAACTGTTTTTT. It specifies CASRVQGTGASGEKLFF.